This T cell receptor beta chain appears in the sequencing data of a study of Ad26.COV2.S vaccination and SARS-CoV-2 variants. The sample's treatment: 15 to 20 received Ad26.COV2.S at low or high dose, single or two shots; a few received placebo; per-sample allocation not given. Day 63 following the first vaccine or placebo injection was when the samples were taken. The CDR3 consists of 15 residues. Per the germline V gene, CDR1 is MNHEY and CDR2 is SVGAGI. With V trimmed by 4 bases and J by 0 bases, 5 bases remained unmatched. Study-level findings and limits: Vaccine and placebo recipients had similar non-spike TCR breadth.

About this clone: Its matching antigen is unknown.

Repertoires were generated with immunoSEQ multiplex PCR, while TCRdb's copy carries only in-frame clones and drops some. The data show about 400,000 clones, with approximately 88% seen just once and 3.5% to 4% held by the top ten. The sample consisted of peripheral blood, taken in a trial of Ad26.COV2.S vaccine versus placebo. The origin of this receptor is a person aged 18-65 years who received the Ad26.COV2.S COVID-19 vaccine or a placebo. The chain carries TRBV6-5 and TRBJ2-5, with TRBD1 matching 7 bases. The CDR3 DNA sequence: TGTGCCAGCAGTTCTCTCAGGGGGTACCAAGAGACCCAGTACTTC. It yields the protein CASSSLRGYQETQYF.